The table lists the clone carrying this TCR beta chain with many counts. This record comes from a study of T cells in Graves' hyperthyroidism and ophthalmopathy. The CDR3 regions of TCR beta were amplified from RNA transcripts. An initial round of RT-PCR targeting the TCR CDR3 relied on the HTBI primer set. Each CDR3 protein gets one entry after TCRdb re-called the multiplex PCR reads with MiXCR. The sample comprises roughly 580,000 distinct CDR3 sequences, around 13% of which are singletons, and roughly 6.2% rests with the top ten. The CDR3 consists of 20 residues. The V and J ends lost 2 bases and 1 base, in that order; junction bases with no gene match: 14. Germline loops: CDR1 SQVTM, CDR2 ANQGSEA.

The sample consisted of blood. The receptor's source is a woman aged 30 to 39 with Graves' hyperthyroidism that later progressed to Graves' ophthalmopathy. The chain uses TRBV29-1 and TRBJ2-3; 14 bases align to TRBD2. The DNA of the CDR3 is TGCAGCGTTGAAAAAAGACTAGCGGGAGGGCCGGGGGGGGGCACAGATACGCAGTATTTT. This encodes CSVEKRLAGGPGGGTDTQYF.